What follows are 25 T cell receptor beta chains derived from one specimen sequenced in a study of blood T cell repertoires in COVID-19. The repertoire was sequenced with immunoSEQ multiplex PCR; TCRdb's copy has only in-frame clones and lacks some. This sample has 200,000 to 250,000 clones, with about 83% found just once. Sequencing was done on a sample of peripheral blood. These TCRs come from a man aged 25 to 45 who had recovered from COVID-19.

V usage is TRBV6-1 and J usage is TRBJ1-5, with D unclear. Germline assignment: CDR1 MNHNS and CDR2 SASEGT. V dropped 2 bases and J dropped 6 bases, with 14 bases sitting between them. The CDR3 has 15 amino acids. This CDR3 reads CASSEFMREGQPQHF. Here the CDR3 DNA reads TGTGCCAGCAGTGAATTTATGCGGGAAGGTCAGCCCCAGCATTTT.

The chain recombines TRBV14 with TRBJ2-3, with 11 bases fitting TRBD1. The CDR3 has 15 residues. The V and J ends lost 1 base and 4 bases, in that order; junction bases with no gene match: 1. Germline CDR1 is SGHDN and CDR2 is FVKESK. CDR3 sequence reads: CASSQGTGGADTQYF. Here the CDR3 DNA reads TGTGCCAGCAGCCAAGGGACAGGGGGCGCAGATACGCAGTATTTT. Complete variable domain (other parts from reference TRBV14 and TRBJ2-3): EAGVTQFPSHSVIEKGQTVTLRCDPISGHDNLYWYRRVMGKEIKFLLHFVKESKQDESGMPNNRFLAERTGGTYSTLKVQPAELEDSGVYFCASSQGTGGADTQYFGPGTRLTVL.

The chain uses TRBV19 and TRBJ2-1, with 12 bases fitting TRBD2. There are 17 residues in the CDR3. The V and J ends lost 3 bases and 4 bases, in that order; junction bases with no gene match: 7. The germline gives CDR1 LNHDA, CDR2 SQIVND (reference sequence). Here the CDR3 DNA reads TGTGCCAGTAGTATCGTCGGGCTAGCGGGGGGGTACAATGAGCAGTTCTTC. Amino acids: CASSIVGLAGGYNEQFF.

The chain's CDR3 is CASSASGDFITGELFF. CDR3 DNA sequence: TGTGCCAGCAGCGCATCGGGGGACTTTATAACCGGGGAGCTGTTTTTT. The chain has TRBV9 and TRBJ2-2; D is perhaps TRBD2 (6 bases). The V gene lost 3 bases and the J gene lost 5 bases, with 17 bases spanning the gap. The CDR3 runs 16 residues. CDR1 is SGDLS, CDR2 YYNGEE, per germline.

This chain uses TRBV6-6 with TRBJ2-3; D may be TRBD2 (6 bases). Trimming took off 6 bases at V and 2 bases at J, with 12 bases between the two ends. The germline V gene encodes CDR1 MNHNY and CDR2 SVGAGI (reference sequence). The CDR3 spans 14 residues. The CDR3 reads CASRRGGTTDTQYF. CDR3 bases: TGTGCCAGCAGAAGGGGAGGTACCACAGATACGCAGTATTTT.

Written as DNA, the CDR3 is TGTGCCAGCAGCGTCCTCGGGGGCTCTGGAAACACCATATATTTT. This translates into CASSVLGGSGNTIYF. V gene TRBV9 combines with J gene TRBJ1-3, with D perhaps matching TRBD1 (5 bases). V was cut by 2 bases and J by 0 bases, with 9 bases left in between. Germline lookup yields CDR1 SGDLS and CDR2 YYNGEE. The CDR3 is made up of 15 amino acids.

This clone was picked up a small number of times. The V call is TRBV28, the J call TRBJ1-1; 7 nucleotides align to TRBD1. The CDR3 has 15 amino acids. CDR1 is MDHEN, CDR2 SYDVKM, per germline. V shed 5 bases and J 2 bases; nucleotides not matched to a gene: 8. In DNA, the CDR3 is TGTGCCAGCAGTACCTGGAGACAGGGAAACACTGAAGCTTTCTTT. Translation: CASSTWRQGNTEAFF.

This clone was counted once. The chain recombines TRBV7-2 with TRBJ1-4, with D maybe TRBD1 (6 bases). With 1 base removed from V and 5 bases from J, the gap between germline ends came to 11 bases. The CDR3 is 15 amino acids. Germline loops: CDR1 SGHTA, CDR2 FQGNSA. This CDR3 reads CASSLVSGENEKLFF. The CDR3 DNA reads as TGTGCCAGCAGCTTAGTGTCAGGGGAGAATGAAAAACTGTTTTTT.

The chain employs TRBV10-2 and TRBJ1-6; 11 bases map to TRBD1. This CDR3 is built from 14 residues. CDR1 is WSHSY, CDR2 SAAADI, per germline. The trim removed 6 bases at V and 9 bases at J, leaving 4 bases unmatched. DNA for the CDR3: TGCGCCAGCAGGGGGACAGGGGGAGGTTCACCCCTCCACTTT. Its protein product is CASRGTGGGSPLHF.

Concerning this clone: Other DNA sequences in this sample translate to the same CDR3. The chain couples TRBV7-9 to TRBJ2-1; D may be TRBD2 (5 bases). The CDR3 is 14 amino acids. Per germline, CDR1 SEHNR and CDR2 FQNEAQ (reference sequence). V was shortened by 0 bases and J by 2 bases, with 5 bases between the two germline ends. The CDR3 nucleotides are TGTGCCAGCAGCTTAGCCGGGACCTACAATGAGCAGTTCTTC. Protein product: CASSLAGTYNEQFF.

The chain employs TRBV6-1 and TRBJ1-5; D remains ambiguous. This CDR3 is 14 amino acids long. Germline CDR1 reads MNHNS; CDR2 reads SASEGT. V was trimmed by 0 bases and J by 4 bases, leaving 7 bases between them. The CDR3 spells CASSEAVGNQPQHF. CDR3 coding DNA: TGTGCCAGCAGTGAAGCGGTCGGGAATCAGCCCCAGCATTTT.

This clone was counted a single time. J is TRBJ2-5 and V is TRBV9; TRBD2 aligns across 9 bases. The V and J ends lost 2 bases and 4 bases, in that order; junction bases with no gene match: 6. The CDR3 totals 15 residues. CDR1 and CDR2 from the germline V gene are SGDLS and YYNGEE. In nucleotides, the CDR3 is TGTGCCAGCAGCGTGTCCGCGGGGGGGCGAGAGACCCAGTACTTC. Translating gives CASSVSAGGRETQYF.

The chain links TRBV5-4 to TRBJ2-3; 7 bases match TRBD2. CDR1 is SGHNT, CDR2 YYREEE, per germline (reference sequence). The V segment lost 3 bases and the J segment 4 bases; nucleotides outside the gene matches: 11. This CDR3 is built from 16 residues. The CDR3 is CASSSYMERGADTQYF. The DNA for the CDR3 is TGTGCCAGCAGCTCCTATATGGAGCGGGGAGCAGATACGCAGTATTTT. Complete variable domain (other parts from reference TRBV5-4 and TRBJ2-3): ETGVTQSPTHLIKTRGQQVTLRCSSQSGHNTVSWYQQALGQGPQFIFQYYREEENGRGNFPPRFSGLQFPNYSSELNVNALELDDSALYLCASSSYMERGADTQYFGPGTRLTVL.

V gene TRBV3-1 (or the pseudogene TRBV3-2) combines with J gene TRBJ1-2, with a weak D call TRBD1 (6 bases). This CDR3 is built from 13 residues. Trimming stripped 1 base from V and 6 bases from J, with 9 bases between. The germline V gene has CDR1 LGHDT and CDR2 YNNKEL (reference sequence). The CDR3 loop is CASSQARTDGYTF. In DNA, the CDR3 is TGTGCCAGCAGCCAAGCAAGGACAGATGGCTACACCTTC.

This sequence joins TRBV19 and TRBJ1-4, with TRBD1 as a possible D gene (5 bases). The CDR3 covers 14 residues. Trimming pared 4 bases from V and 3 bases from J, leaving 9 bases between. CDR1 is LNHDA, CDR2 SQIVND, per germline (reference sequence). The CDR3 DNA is TGTGCCAGTAGTACAGGGTATCCTAATGAAAAACTGTTTTTT. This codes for CASSTGYPNEKLFF. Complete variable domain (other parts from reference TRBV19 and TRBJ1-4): DGGITQSPKYLFRKEGQNVTLSCEQNLNHDAMYWYRQDPGQGLRLIYYSQIVNDFQKGDIAEGYSVSREKKESFPLTVTSAQKNPTAFYLCASSTGYPNEKLFFGSGTQLSVL.

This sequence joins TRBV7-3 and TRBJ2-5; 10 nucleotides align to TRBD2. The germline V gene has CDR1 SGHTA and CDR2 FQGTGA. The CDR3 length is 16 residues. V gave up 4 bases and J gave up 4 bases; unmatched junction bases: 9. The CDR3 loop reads CASSSGTSEVGETQYF. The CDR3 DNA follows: TGTGCCAGCAGCTCGGGGACTAGCGAGGTGGGAGAGACCCAGTACTTC. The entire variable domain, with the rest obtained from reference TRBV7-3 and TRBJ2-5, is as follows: GAGVSQTPSNKVTEKGKYVELRCDPISGHTALYWYRQSLGQGPEFLIYFQGTGAADDSGLPNDRFFAVRPEGSVSTLKIQRTERGDSAVYLCASSSGTSEVGETQYFGPGTRLLVL.

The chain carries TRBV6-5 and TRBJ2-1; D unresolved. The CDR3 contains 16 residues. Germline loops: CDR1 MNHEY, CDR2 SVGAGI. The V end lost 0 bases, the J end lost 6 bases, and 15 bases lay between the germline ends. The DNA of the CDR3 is TGTGCCAGCAGTTACTCTCTGGGCCCTATTGGCAATGAGCAGTTCTTC. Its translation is CASSYSLGPIGNEQFF.

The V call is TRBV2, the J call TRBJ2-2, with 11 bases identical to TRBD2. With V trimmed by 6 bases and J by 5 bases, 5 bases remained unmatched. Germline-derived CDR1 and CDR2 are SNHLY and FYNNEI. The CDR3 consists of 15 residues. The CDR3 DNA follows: TGTGCCAGCAGATTAGCGGGGGGGCAAACCGGGGAGCTGTTTTTT. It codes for CASRLAGGQTGELFF.

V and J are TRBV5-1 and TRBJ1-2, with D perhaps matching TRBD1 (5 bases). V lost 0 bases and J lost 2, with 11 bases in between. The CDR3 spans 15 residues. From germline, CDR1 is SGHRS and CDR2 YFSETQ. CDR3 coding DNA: TGCGCCAGCAGCTTGGGGCAGGGCTTAAACTATGGCTACACCTTC. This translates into CASSLGQGLNYGYTF.

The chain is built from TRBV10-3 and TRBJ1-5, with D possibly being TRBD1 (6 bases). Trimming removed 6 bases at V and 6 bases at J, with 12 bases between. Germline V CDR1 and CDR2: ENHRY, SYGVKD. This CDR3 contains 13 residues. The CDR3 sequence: CAISSGEGQPQHF. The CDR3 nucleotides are TGTGCCATCAGCTCAGGGGAGGGTCAGCCCCAGCATTTT.

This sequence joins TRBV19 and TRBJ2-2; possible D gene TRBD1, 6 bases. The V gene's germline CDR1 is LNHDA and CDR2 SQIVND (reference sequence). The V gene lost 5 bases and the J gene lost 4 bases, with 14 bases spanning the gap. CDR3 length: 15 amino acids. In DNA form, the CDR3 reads TGTGCCAGTAGTCCAACAGGGAAATCCACCGGGGAGCTGTTTTTT. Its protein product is CASSPTGKSTGELFF.

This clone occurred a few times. The CDR3 nucleotides are TGCGCCAGCAGCCAAGGCGGGGCCGGCACCGGGGAGCTGTTTTTT. It yields the protein CASSQGGAGTGELFF. V usage is TRBV4-1 and J usage is TRBJ2-2, with D possibly being TRBD2 (6 bases). Trimming pared 1 base from V and 4 bases from J, leaving 10 bases between. Germline CDR1 reads MGHRA; CDR2 reads YSYEKL. This CDR3 spans 15 amino acids.

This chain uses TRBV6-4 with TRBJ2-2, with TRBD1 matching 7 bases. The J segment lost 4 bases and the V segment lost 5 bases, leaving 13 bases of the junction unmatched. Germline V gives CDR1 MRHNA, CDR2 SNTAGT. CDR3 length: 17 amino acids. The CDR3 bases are TGTGCCAGCAGTCCCAGCGTAGACAGGGAGACCACCGGGGAGCTGTTTTTT. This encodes CASSPSVDRETTGELFF.

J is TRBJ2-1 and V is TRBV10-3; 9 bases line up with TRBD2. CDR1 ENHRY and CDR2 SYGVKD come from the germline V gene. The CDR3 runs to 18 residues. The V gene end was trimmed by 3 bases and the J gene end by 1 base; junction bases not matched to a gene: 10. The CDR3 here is CAISEGAGGLGSYNEQFF. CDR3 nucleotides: TGTGCCATCAGTGAAGGCGCGGGGGGGCTAGGGTCCTACAATGAGCAGTTCTTC.

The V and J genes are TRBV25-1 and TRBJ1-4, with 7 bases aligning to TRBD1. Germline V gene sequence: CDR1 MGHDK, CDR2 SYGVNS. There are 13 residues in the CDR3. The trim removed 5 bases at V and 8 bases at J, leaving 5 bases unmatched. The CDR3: CASSPSGGEKLFF. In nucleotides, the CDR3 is TGTGCCAGCAGTCCATCAGGGGGAGAAAAACTGTTTTTT.